The 9 T cell receptor beta chains in this list originate from one sample, sequenced in a study of spatial heterogeneity in lung cancer. TCRdb ran MiXCR on the 5' RACE reads and lists one entry per CDR3 protein. The sample shows 95,000 to 130,000 distinct CDR3 sequences, roughly an eighth of them seen only once. As to time point: blood at routine non-recurrence follow-up after resection. Researchers sequenced whole RNA taken from tumor, nontumor lung or frozen PBMC without sorting. This material consisted of PBMCs, taken at follow-up. These receptors were obtained from a male donor with early-stage non-small cell lung cancer.

The table lists this clonotype with many counts. The V gene is TRBV7-2, the J gene TRBJ2-5; maybe TRBD1 (5 bases). V was shortened by 2 bases and J by 4 bases, with 20 bases between the two germline ends. Germline-derived CDR1 and CDR2 are SGHTA and FQGNSA. The CDR3 length is 17 residues. The CDR3 sequence: CASSLYRLRQNGETQYF. In DNA, the CDR3 is TGTGCCAGCAGCTTATATAGGCTCAGACAGAACGGAGAGACCCAGTACTTC.

This rearrangement joins TRBV2 to TRBJ1-2; tentatively, D is TRBD1 (5 bases). Germline V lookup: CDR1 SNHLY, CDR2 FYNNEI. Between the trimmed V and J ends, which lost 7 bases and 0 bases, there was a span of 9 bases. The CDR3 is 13 residues long. The CDR3 region has the DNA TGTGCCAGCACCCAGGGTCCTAACTATGGCTACACCTTC. It encodes CASTQGPNYGYTF.

The table lists this clonotype with many counts. The chain recombines TRBV20-1 with TRBJ2-7, with D possibly being TRBD2 (6 bases). Germline-derived CDR1 and CDR2 are DFQATT and SNEGSKA (reference sequence). Trimming removed 1 base from V and 7 bases from J, with 11 bases in between. This CDR3 contains 12 residues. The CDR3 region has the DNA TGCAGTGCTAGAGGACCCGGGAGAGAGCAGTACTTC. It is translated as CSARGPGREQYF.

This chain uses TRBV3-1 with TRBJ1-2, with D possibly matching TRBD1 (6 bases). Germline V gives CDR1 LGHDT, CDR2 YNNKEL (reference sequence). The V and J ends lost 5 bases and 4 bases respectively, with 11 bases between them. The CDR3 contains 13 residues. This CDR3 is CASSYGQLYGYTF. CDR3 nucleotide sequence: TGTGCCAGCAGCTACGGACAGCTCTATGGCTACACCTTC.

This clonotype was observed a handful of times. V gene TRBV18 combines with J gene TRBJ1-1; no definite D call. This CDR3 has 14 amino acids. V lost 1 base and J 0 bases, leaving 6 bases between the germline ends. Germline CDR1 and CDR2: KGHSH and LQKENI. The CDR3 sequence is CASSPQTVNTEAFF. The CDR3 DNA is TGTGCCAGCTCACCACAGACGGTGAACACTGAAGCTTTCTTT.

The J gene is TRBJ1-5, the V gene TRBV2; tentatively, D is TRBD1 (5 bases). Trimming pared 4 bases from V and 1 base from J, leaving 11 bases between. This CDR3 contains 15 residues. Germline values: CDR1 SNHLY, CDR2 FYNNEI. CDR3 coding DNA: TGTGCCAGCAGTGTTGGGGGATTAAGCAATCAGCCCCAGCATTTT. Translating it yields CASSVGGLSNQPQHF. Based on the CDR3 plus reference TRBV2 and TRBJ1-5, the full variable domain is EPEVTQTPSHQVTQMGQEVILRCVPISNHLYFYWYRQILGQKVEFLVSFYNNEISEKSEIFDDQFSVERPDGSNFTLKIRSTKLEDSAMYFCASSVGGLSNQPQHFGDGTRLSIL.

This clonotype came up many times. The chain combines TRBV12-3 or TRBV12-4 with TRBJ2-3; unclear D gene. Trimming cost V 3 bases and J 2 bases, with 12 bases left between them. There are 15 residues in the CDR3. CDR3 region: CASSFRQTYTDTQYF. CDR3 sequence (DNA): TGTGCCAGCAGTTTTAGGCAGACCTACACAGATACGCAGTATTTT.

This clonotype was counted at least ten times. The rearrangement uses TRBV14 and TRBJ1-3; D gene unclear. CDR1 is SGHDN and CDR2 is FVKESK in the germline V gene. The CDR3 is 15 residues long. The V end lost 1 base, the J end lost 3 bases, and 10 bases lay between the germline ends. Here the CDR3 DNA reads TGTGCCAGCAGCCAAGGAGGAGGGTTTGGAAACACCATATATTTT. Its translation: CASSQGGGFGNTIYF.

At least ten counts were recorded for this clonotype. The chain joins TRBV5-1 to TRBJ1-6, with a possible D match to TRBD1 (5 bases). Germline CDR1 is SGHRS and CDR2 is YFSETQ. Trimming took off 4 bases at V and 2 bases at J, with 10 bases between the two ends. The CDR3 covers 15 residues. In DNA form, the CDR3 reads TGCGCCAGCAGCGCCAGGGAAACCTATAATTCACCCCTCCACTTT. Protein product: CASSARETYNSPLHF.